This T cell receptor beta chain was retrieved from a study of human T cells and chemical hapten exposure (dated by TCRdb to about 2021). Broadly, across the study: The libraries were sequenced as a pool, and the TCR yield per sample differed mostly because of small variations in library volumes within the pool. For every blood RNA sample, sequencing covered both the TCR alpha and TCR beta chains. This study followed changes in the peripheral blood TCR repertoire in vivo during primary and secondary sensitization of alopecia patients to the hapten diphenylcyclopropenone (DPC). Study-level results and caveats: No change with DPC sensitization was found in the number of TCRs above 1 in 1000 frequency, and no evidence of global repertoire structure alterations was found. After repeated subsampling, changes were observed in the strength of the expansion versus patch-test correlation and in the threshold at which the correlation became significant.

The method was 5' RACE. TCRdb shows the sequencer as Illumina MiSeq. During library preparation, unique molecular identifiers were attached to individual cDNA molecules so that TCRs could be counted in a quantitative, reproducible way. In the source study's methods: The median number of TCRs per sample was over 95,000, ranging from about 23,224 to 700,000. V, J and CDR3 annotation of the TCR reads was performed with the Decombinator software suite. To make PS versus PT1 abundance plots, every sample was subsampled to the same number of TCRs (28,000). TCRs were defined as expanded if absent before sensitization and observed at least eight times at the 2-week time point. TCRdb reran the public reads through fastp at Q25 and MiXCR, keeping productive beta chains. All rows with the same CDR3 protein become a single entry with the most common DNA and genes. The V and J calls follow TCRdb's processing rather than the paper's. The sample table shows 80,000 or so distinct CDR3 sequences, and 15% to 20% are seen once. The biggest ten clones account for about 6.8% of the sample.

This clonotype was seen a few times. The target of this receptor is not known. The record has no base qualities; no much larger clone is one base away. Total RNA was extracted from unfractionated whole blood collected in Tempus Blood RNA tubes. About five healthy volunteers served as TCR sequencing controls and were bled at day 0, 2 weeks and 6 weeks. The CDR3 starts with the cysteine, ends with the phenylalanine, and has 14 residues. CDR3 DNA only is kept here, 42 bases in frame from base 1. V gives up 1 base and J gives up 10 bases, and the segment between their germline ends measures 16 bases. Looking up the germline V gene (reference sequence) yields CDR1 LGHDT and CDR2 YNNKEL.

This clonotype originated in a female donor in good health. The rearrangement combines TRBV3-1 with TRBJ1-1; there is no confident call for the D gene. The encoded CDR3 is CASSQVGGSSSAFF. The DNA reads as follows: TGTGCCAGCAGCCAAGTGGGTGGTTCCAGCTCAGCTTTCTTT.